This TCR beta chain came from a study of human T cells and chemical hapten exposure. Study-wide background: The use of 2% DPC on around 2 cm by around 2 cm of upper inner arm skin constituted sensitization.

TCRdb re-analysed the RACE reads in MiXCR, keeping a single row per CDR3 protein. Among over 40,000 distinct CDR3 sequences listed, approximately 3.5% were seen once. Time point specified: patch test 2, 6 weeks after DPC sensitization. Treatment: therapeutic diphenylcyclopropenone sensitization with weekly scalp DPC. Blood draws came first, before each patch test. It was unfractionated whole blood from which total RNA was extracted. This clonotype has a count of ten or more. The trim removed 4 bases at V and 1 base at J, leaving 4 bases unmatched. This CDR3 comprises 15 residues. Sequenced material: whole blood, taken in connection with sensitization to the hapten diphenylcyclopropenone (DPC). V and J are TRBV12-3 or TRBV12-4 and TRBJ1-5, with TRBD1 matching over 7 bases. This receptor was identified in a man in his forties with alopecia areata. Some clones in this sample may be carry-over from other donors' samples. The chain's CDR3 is CASSSTGRSNQPQHF. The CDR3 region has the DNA TGTGCCAGCAGTTCGACAGGGAGGAGCAATCAGCCCCAGCATTTT.